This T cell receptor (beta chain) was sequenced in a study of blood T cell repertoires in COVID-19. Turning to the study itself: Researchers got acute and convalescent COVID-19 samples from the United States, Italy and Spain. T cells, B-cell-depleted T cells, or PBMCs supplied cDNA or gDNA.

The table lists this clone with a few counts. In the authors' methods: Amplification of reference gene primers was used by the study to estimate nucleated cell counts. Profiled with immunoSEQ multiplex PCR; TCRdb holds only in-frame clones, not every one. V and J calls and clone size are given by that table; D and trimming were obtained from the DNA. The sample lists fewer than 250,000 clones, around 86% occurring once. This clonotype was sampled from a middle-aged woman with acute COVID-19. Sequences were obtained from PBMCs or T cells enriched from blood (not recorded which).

CDR3: CASSLLSAATGNSPLHF. The CDR3, as DNA: TGTGCCAGCAGTTTATTATCGGCAGCTACGGGAAATTCACCCCTCCACTTT. V and J are TRBV27 and TRBJ1-6; D unresolved. The CDR3 loop spans 17 amino acids. CDR1 and CDR2 from the germline V gene are MNHEY and SMNVEV (reference sequence). Trimming took off 1 base at V and 7 bases at J, with 17 bases between the two ends.